The present T cell receptor beta chain was sequenced within a study of human T cells and chemical hapten exposure. For the study at large: Upper back patch tests used 0.01% DPC, scored after 6 days.

There are many counts of this clonotype. This CDR3 contains 13 residues. Trimming removed 1 base from V and 4 bases from J; junction bases left unmatched: 3. CDR1 is DFQATT, CDR2 SNEGSKA, per germline (reference sequence). MiXCR, applied by TCRdb to the RACE reads, yields one record per CDR3 protein. The sample includes roughly 380,000 distinct CDR3 sequences, about 6% of them seen just once. The time point was: patch test 2, 6 weeks after DPC sensitization. Treatment in this sample: therapeutic diphenylcyclopropenone sensitization with weekly scalp DPC. This clonotype was sampled from a woman aged 18-30 years with alopecia areata. Some clones in this sample may be carry-over from other donors' samples. The chain has TRBV20-1 and TRBJ1-1, with 7 positions matching TRBD1. The sample consisted of whole blood, taken in connection with sensitization to the hapten diphenylcyclopropenone (DPC). For the CDR3, the DNA is TGCAGTGCTAGAGGTCCAGGGGGCACTGAAGCTTTCTTT. This codes for CSARGPGGTEAFF.